The rows below give T cell receptor beta chains drawn from one sample of a study of blood T cells in healthy people across ages. TCRdb reanalysed the 5' RACE reads using MiXCR and keeps one entry per CDR3 protein. This table holds about 830,000 distinct CDR3 sequences, around 62% found once. Sample: blood. These receptors all come from a man between 25 and 39 years old in good health. Each CDR3 is given with its conserved first and last residue. A D gene is named only where the DNA matches it firmly. The size field is filled for only some rows; it gives once, few, many or a size class.

D: .; size: .; V: TRBV11-1; J: TRBJ1-6; DNA: TGTGCCAGCAGTAGGGCCGGAAATAATTCACCCCTCCACTTT; CDR3: CASSRAGNNSPLHF
D: .; size: few; V: TRBV7-3; J: TRBJ2-1; DNA: TGTGCCAGCAGCCGAAACCCTACGAGTAATGAGCAGTTCTTC; CDR3: CASSRNPTSNEQFF
D: .; size: .; V: TRBV6-6; J: TRBJ2-5; DNA: TGTGCCAGCAGATTGGGACCGGAGACCCAGTACTTC; CDR3: CASRLGPETQYF
D: TRBD2; size: .; V: TRBV7-2; J: TRBJ2-1; DNA: TGTGCCAGCAGCCGAGAGGGGGTAGCGGGGAGTTACAATGAGCAGTTCTTC; CDR3: CASSREGVAGSYNEQFF
D: TRBD1; size: .; V: TRBV2; J: TRBJ2-2; DNA: TGTGCCAGCAAGAGGACAGGGGCCGGGGAGCTGTTTTTT; CDR3: CASKRTGAGELFF
D: .; size: .; V: TRBV7-3; J: TRBJ1-2; DNA: TGTGCCAGCAGCTTACAGGGCAGGGAGCGGGGCTACACCTTC; CDR3: CASSLQGRERGYTF
D: TRBD1; size: once; V: TRBV7-8; J: TRBJ1-5; DNA: TGTGCCAGCAGCCCCGACCATGGGGACAGGGTAAACAATCAGCCCCAGCATTTT; CDR3: CASSPDHGDRVNNQPQHF
D: TRBD2; size: .; V: TRBV6-2/TRBV6-3; J: TRBJ2-3; DNA: TGTGCCAGCAGCCTCGGGAGGGGGGCGAAGAGGAGGGATACGCAGTATTTT; CDR3: CASSLGRGAKRRDTQYF
D: TRBD1; size: .; V: TRBV6-1; J: TRBJ1-6; DNA: TGTGCCAGCAGTGGAGACAGGGCCCGCTCCTATAATTCACCCCTCCACTTT; CDR3: CASSGDRARSYNSPLHF
D: TRBD1; size: once; V: TRBV11-1; J: TRBJ1-6; DNA: TGTGCCAGCAGAGCCGGGACAGTTAATTCACCCCTCCACTTT; CDR3: CASRAGTVNSPLHF
D: TRBD1; size: .; V: TRBV7-3; J: TRBJ2-1; DNA: TGTGCCAGCAGCTACACCGGGACAGCCTACAATGAGCAGTTCTTC; CDR3: CASSYTGTAYNEQFF
D: .; size: .; V: TRBV6-5; J: TRBJ2-5; DNA: TGTGCCAGCAGCCCCCCAGGGGTGGAAGAGACCCAGTACTTC; CDR3: CASSPPGVEETQYF
D: TRBD1; size: .; V: TRBV2; J: TRBJ1-5; DNA: TGTGCCAGCACCCTAGGACAGGCTAGCAATCAGCCCCAGCATTTT; CDR3: CASTLGQASNQPQHF
D: TRBD1; size: .; V: TRBV10-3; J: TRBJ2-5; DNA: TGTGCCATCAGTGGGACGGGGACAGGGGCTCAAGAGACCCAGTACTTC; CDR3: CAISGTGTGAQETQYF
D: .; size: .; V: TRBV18; J: TRBJ2-1; DNA: TGTGCCAGCTCACCTACGGGCCCCGGGAGCGGCAATGAGCAGTTCTTC; CDR3: CASSPTGPGSGNEQFF
D: .; size: .; V: TRBV2; J: TRBJ2-3; DNA: TGTGCCAGCAGTGGAATTAGAGATACGCAGTATTTT; CDR3: CASSGIRDTQYF
D: TRBD2; size: .; V: TRBV28; J: TRBJ2-5; DNA: TGTGCCAGCAGCCCTCTTGGGCGGGGGGCGGAGGAGACCCAGTACTTC; CDR3: CASSPLGRGAEETQYF
D: TRBD1; size: few; V: TRBV6-1; J: TRBJ2-7; DNA: TGTGCCAGCAGGGAAGGGACAGGGGAAATAGCCGAGCAGTACTTC; CDR3: CASREGTGEIAEQYF
D: TRBD1; size: .; V: TRBV4-3; J: TRBJ2-7; DNA: TGCGCCAGCAGCCGCGGGACAGGAAGGTACAATGAGCAGTACTTC; CDR3: CASSRGTGRYNEQYF
D: TRBD2; size: .; V: TRBV5-1; J: TRBJ2-2; DNA: TGCGCCAGCAGCTCCTTAGCGGGCGCGAACACCGGGGAGCTGTTTTTT; CDR3: CASSSLAGANTGELFF
D: TRBD1; size: few; V: TRBV18; J: TRBJ1-2; DNA: TGTGCCAGCTCACCATCTGGACAGGGGGTCGCTGGCTACACCTTC; CDR3: CASSPSGQGVAGYTF
D: TRBD1; size: few; V: TRBV6-5; J: TRBJ2-7; DNA: TGTGCCAGCAGTTATGGGACAGCGAGGACCTACGAGCAGTACTTC; CDR3: CASSYGTARTYEQYF
D: .; size: .; V: TRBV6-5; J: TRBJ2-5; DNA: TGTGCCAGCAGTTACTCACCGGGACTGACCTTACGAGAGACCCAGTACTTC; CDR3: CASSYSPGLTLRETQYF
D: TRBD2; size: few; V: TRBV29-1; J: TRBJ2-7; DNA: TGCAGCGCTTGGACTAGTTTCTACGAGCAGTACTTC; CDR3: CSAWTSFYEQYF
D: .; size: few; V: TRBV28; J: TRBJ1-1; DNA: TGTGCCAGCAGTTCGGTGAGAGCTTTCTTT; CDR3: CASSSVRAFF
D: .; size: .; V: TRBV7-3; J: TRBJ2-7; DNA: TGTGCCAGCAGCTCCGGACAGAGGGCGACGGAGGAGCAGTACTTC; CDR3: CASSSGQRATEEQYF
D: TRBD2; size: .; V: TRBV4-3; J: TRBJ2-1; DNA: TGCGCCAGCAGCCCACAACGGTTGGGACTAGCGGCCGAGGAGCAGTTCTTC; CDR3: CASSPQRLGLAAEEQFF